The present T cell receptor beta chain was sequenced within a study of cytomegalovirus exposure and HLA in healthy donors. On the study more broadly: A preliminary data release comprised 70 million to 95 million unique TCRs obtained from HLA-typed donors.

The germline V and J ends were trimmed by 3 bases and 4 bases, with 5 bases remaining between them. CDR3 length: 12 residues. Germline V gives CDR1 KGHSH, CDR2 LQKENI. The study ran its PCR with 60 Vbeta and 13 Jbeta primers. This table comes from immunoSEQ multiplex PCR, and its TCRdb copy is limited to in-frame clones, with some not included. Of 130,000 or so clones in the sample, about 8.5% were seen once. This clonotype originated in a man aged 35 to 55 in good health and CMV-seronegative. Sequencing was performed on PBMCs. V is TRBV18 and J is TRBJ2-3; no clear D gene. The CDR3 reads CASSPTSDTQYF. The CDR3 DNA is TGTGCCAGCTCACCGACATCAGATACGCAGTATTTT.